These T cell receptor beta chains were read from a single sample in a study of human T cells and chemical hapten exposure. One entry per CDR3 protein, called by TCRdb with MiXCR from the RACE reads. The sample has 150,000 to 200,000 distinct CDR3 sequences; under 25% are singletons. Source: whole blood, taken in connection with sensitization to the hapten diphenylcyclopropenone (DPC). The receptors here all came from a woman aged 40 to 50 with alopecia areata. Some clones in this sample may be carry-over from other donors' samples. Each CDR3 is given with its conserved first and last residue. The D gene is left open where the match is weak. The listing skips clone size in some rows; elsewhere it reads once, few, many or a size class.

CDR3 | DNA | size | J | length | D | V
CASSWPRQNTEAFF | TGTGCCAGCAGCTGGCCCAGACAGAACACTGAAGCTTTCTTT | . | TRBJ1-1 | 14 | . | TRBV28
CASSPYPSGSGEQYF | TGTGCCAGCAGCCCCTACCCTAGCGGGAGTGGCGAGCAGTACTTC | . | TRBJ2-7 | 15 | TRBD2 | TRBV6-5
CASSLPYRLAGGRNEQFF | TGTGCCAGCAGCTTGCCGTACCGACTAGCGGGAGGTAGGAATGAGCAGTTCTTC | . | TRBJ2-1 | 18 | TRBD2 | TRBV7-9
CSFPWQETQYF | TGCAGCTTCCCCTGGCAAGAGACCCAGTACTTC | many | TRBJ2-5 | 11 | . | TRBV29-1
CATSDFGSDEQFF | TGTGCCACCAGTGATTTCGGGTCCGATGAGCAGTTCTTC | few | TRBJ2-1 | 13 | . | TRBV24-1
CASSFQNSGGYGYTF | TGTGCCAGCAGTTTTCAGAATTCCGGTGGCTATGGCTACACCTTC | few | TRBJ1-2 | 15 | . | TRBV27
CSVEGVGTTYGYTF | TGCAGCGTTGAAGGAGTAGGGACAACCTATGGCTACACCTTC | many | TRBJ1-2 | 14 | . | TRBV29-1
CASSLETGNYGYTF | TGTGCCAGCAGCTTAGAGACAGGGAACTATGGCTACACCTTC | few | TRBJ1-2 | 14 | TRBD1 | TRBV7-9
CASSGQENTEAFF | TGTGCCAGCAGCGGACAGGAGAACACTGAAGCTTTCTTT | . | TRBJ1-1 | 13 | TRBD1 | TRBV14
CASRDQGPETQYF | TGTGCCAGCAGAGATCAGGGGCCAGAGACCCAGTACTTC | . | TRBJ2-5 | 13 | . | TRBV6-1
CSARARGLSYEQYF | TGCAGTGCTAGGGCGAGGGGGTTGTCCTACGAGCAGTACTTC | few | TRBJ2-7 | 14 | . | TRBV20-1
CASSESDRGEQFF | TGTGCCAGCAGTGAAAGCGATCGGGGTGAGCAGTTCTTC | . | TRBJ2-1 | 13 | . | TRBV25-1
CASRAVGGGYTF | TGTGCCAGCAGGGCCGTAGGGGGAGGCTACACCTTC | few | TRBJ1-2 | 12 | . | TRBV28
CASSLDGGGSNQPQHF | TGTGCCAGCAGCTTAGATGGTGGGGGGAGCAATCAGCCCCAGCATTTT | few | TRBJ1-5 | 16 | . | TRBV7-2
CSARGQVDQPQHF | TGCAGTGCTAGAGGACAGGTAGATCAGCCCCAGCATTTT | few | TRBJ1-5 | 13 | . | TRBV20-1
CASSQGGTHEQYF | TGTGCCAGCAGCCAAGGGGGGACCCACGAGCAGTACTTC | . | TRBJ2-7 | 13 | . | TRBV3-1
CASSPGDTHEKLFF | TGTGCCAGCTCACCAGGGGACACGCATGAAAAACTGTTTTTT | . | TRBJ1-4 | 14 | . | TRBV18
CASSRREGGELFF | TGTGCCAGCAGTCGCCGGGAGGGCGGGGAGCTGTTTTTT | . | TRBJ2-2 | 13 | TRBD2 | TRBV27
CSARVGEVREQYF | TGCAGTGCTAGGGTAGGGGAAGTTCGGGAGCAGTACTTC | . | TRBJ2-7 | 13 | . | TRBV20-1
CSVDGRENEKLFF | TGCAGCGTTGATGGCAGGGAGAATGAAAAACTGTTTTTT | . | TRBJ1-4 | 13 | . | TRBV29-1
CSAPLAGGPHEQFF | TGCAGTGCGCCACTAGCGGGAGGGCCCCATGAGCAGTTCTTC | many | TRBJ2-1 | 14 | TRBD2 | TRBV20-1
CASSQDGGRLTQYF | TGCGCCAGCAGCCAAGATGGGGGGCGTCTGACCCAGTACTTC | . | TRBJ2-5 | 14 | . | TRBV4-1
CASSYAPNTEAFF | TGTGCCAGCAGTTACGCCCCGAATACTGAAGCTTTCTTT | few | TRBJ1-1 | 13 | . | TRBV6-5
CAVHGEAETQYF | TGTGCCGTCCACGGGGAGGCGGAGACCCAGTACTTC | . | TRBJ2-5 | 12 | . | TRBV10-3
CSAAPGGYEQYF | TGCAGTGCGGCCCCAGGGGGTTACGAGCAGTACTTC | . | TRBJ2-7 | 12 | TRBD1 | TRBV20-1
CSVEAWGLPYNEQFF | TGCAGCGTTGAAGCGTGGGGACTGCCCTACAATGAGCAGTTCTTC | few | TRBJ2-1 | 15 | . | TRBV29-1
CASSQAEAQNSPLHF | TGTGCCAGCAGCCAAGCCGAGGCCCAGAATTCACCCCTCCACTTT | once | TRBJ1-6 | 15 | . | TRBV4-2
CASSYDFFRGTDTQYF | TGTGCCAGCAGTTACGACTTCTTCAGGGGCACAGATACGCAGTATTTT | few | TRBJ2-3 | 16 | . | TRBV6-2/TRBV6-3
CASSLSGYSNQPQHF | TGTGCCAGCAGTTTGTCAGGTTATAGCAATCAGCCCCAGCATTTT | few | TRBJ1-5 | 15 | . | TRBV28
CASSLVPLGYMNTEAFF | TGTGCCAGCAGCTTAGTACCTTTGGGATACATGAACACTGAAGCTTTCTTT | . | TRBJ1-1 | 17 | . | TRBV7-2
CSVSTVQETQYF | TGCAGCGTTAGTACAGTTCAAGAGACCCAGTACTTC | . | TRBJ2-5 | 12 | . | TRBV29-1
CASSYSRGGTEAFF | TGTGCCAGCAGTTACTCGCGGGGCGGCACTGAAGCTTTCTTT | . | TRBJ1-1 | 14 | . | TRBV6-5
CASSPIAGGPSTGELFF | TGTGCCAGCAGTCCTATAGCGGGAGGGCCGTCGACCGGGGAGCTGTTTTTT | few | TRBJ2-2 | 17 | TRBD2 | TRBV6-2/TRBV6-3
CASSLGGAHYNEQFF | TGTGCCAGCAGCTTAGGAGGGGCGCACTACAATGAGCAGTTCTTC | . | TRBJ2-1 | 15 | . | TRBV7-2
CASTSVGAGGNTIYF | TGTGCCAGCACCTCGGTGGGGGCGGGAGGAAACACCATATATTTT | many | TRBJ1-3 | 15 | . | TRBV28
CASSPGLVWSNEQFF | TGCGCCAGCAGCCCAGGACTAGTCTGGAGCAATGAGCAGTTCTTC | few | TRBJ2-1 | 15 | TRBD2 | TRBV5-1
CAISRTGMNTEAFF | TGTGCCATCAGTCGGACAGGAATGAACACTGAAGCTTTCTTT | few | TRBJ1-1 | 14 | TRBD1 | TRBV10-3
CASRAPQDSSGANVLTF | TGTGCCAGCAGGGCCCCACAGGACAGCTCTGGGGCCAACGTCCTGACTTTC | few | TRBJ2-6 | 17 | . | TRBV6-2/TRBV6-3
CASGQGEGTDTQYF | TGCGCCAGCGGACAGGGGGAAGGCACAGATACGCAGTATTTT | . | TRBJ2-3 | 14 | TRBD1 | TRBV5-1
CASSRNRGRENEAFF | TGTGCCAGCAGCCGAAACAGGGGGCGGGAGAATGAAGCTTTCTTT | . | TRBJ1-1 | 15 | TRBD1 | TRBV7-9
CASSLDGFIYNEQFF | TGTGCCAGCAGTTTGGACGGATTTATCTACAATGAGCAGTTCTTC | . | TRBJ2-1 | 15 | . | TRBV28
CAISESTLWYNEQFF | TGTGCCATCAGTGAGTCGACTCTCTGGTACAATGAGCAGTTCTTC | . | TRBJ2-1 | 15 | . | TRBV10-3
CASSYQGSGVFYNEQFF | TGTGCCAGCAGTTACCAGGGGAGCGGGGTATTCTACAATGAGCAGTTCTTC | . | TRBJ2-1 | 17 | . | TRBV6-2/TRBV6-3
CASSLPSGISYNEQFF | TGTGCCAGCAGTTTACCTAGCGGGATCTCCTACAATGAGCAGTTCTTC | . | TRBJ2-1 | 16 | TRBD2 | TRBV28
CSVVGHPNTEAFF | TGCAGCGTTGTTGGACACCCGAACACTGAAGCTTTCTTT | few | TRBJ1-1 | 13 | . | TRBV29-1
CASSFQGRGAEAFF | TGTGCCAGCAGTTTCCAGGGACGAGGGGCTGAAGCTTTCTTT | . | TRBJ1-1 | 14 | . | TRBV12-3/TRBV12-4
CASSPRTGRLGEKLFF | TGTGCCAGCTCACCCCGGACAGGGCGTCTGGGTGAAAAACTGTTTTTT | . | TRBJ1-4 | 16 | TRBD1 | TRBV18
CSGAWSADTGELFF | TGCAGCGGAGCATGGTCAGCGGACACCGGGGAGCTGTTTTTT | . | TRBJ2-2 | 14 | . | TRBV29-1
CASSPDRDYGYTF | TGTGCCAGCAGTCCGGACAGGGATTATGGCTACACCTTC | many | TRBJ1-2 | 13 | TRBD1 | TRBV18
CSARLGLNRAPFF | TGCAGTGCTCGACTGGGCCTTAACAGGGCTCCGTTCTTC | few | TRBJ2-1 | 13 | . | TRBV20-1
CAISQGQGTGNTIYF | TGTGCCATCAGCCAGGGACAGGGAACTGGAAACACCATATATTTT | . | TRBJ1-3 | 15 | TRBD1 | TRBV10-3
CSAPQGARDEQYF | TGCAGTGCTCCCCAGGGGGCAAGAGACGAGCAGTACTTC | . | TRBJ2-7 | 13 | TRBD1 | TRBV20-1